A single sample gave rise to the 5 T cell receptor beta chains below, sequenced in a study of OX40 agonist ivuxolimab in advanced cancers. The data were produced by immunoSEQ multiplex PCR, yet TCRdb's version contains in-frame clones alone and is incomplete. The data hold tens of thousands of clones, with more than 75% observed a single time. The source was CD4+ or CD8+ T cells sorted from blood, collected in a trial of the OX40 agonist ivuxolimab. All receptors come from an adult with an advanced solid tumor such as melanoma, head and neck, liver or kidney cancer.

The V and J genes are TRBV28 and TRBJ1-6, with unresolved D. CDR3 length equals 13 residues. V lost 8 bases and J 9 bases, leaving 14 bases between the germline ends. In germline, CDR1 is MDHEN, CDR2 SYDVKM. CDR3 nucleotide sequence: TGTGCCAGCCTACTGGCGGGGAGTTCACCCCTCCACTTT. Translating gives CASLLAGSSPLHF.

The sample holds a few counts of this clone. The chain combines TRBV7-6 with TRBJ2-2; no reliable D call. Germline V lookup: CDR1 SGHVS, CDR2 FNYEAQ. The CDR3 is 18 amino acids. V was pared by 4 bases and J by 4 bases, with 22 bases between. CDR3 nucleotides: TGTGCCAGCAGCTCCTATCTTCTCTGGAGTCGCGGCACCGGGGAGCTGTTTTTT. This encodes CASSSYLLWSRGTGELFF.

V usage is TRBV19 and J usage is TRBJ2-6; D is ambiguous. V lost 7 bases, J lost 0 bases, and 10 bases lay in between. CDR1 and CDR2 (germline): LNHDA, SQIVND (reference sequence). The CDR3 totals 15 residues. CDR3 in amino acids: CASIPKGSGANVLTF. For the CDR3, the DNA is TGTGCCAGTATCCCCAAGGGCTCTGGGGCCAACGTCCTGACTTTC. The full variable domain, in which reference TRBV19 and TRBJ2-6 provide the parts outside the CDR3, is DGGITQSPKYLFRKEGQNVTLSCEQNLNHDAMYWYRQDPGQGLRLIYYSQIVNDFQKGDIAEGYSVSREKKESFPLTVTSAQKNPTAFYLCASIPKGSGANVLTFGAGSRLTVL.

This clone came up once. This CDR3 reads CASSLTGRGTGELFF. The CDR3 nucleotides are TGTGCCAGCAGCTTAACAGGGAGGGGCACCGGGGAGCTGTTTTTT. The genes are TRBV11-2 and TRBJ2-2; perhaps TRBD2 as D (7 bases). V was shortened by 2 bases and J by 4 bases, with 11 bases between the two germline ends. The CDR3 runs 15 residues. Germline CDR1 is SGHAT and CDR2 is FQNNGV.

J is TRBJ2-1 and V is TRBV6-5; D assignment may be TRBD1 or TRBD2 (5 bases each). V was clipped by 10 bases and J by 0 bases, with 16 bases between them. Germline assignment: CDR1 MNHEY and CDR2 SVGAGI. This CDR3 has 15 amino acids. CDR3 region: CATRRTRSSYNEQFF. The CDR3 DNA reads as TGTGCCACTCGGAGGACAAGGAGCTCCTACAATGAGCAGTTCTTC.